A selection of T cell receptor beta chains follows, all from one sample in a study of OX40 agonist ivuxolimab in advanced cancers. Using immunoSEQ multiplex PCR, the repertoire was profiled, and TCRdb retains in-frame clones only, with some absent. The sample contains 100,000 or so clones, approximately 90% of which appear only once. Specimen: CD4+ or CD8+ T cells sorted from blood, collected in a trial of the OX40 agonist ivuxolimab. The origin of the receptors is an adult with an advanced solid tumor such as melanoma, head and neck, liver or kidney cancer. CDR3s include the opening cysteine and the closing phenylalanine or tryptophan. Each record gives: D gene, clone size, J gene, V gene, CDR3 DNA, CDR3 protein. D genes are given only for firm matches. Clone size is not always given. Where it is, it says once, few, many or a class for expanded clones.

TRBD1 NA TRBJ1-4 TRBV6-5 TGTGCCAGCAGTTACTATCAGAACAGGGGGGAAAAACTGTTTTTT CASSYYQNRGEKLFF
NA NA TRBJ2-7 TRBV4-3 TGCGCCAGCAGCCGGTCGGTACAGGAGTCCTACGAGCAGTACTTC CASSRSVQESYEQYF
NA NA TRBJ1-5 TRBV28 TGTGCCAGCAGGTTGGACCTCCAGCCCCAGCATTTT CASRLDLQPQHF
NA NA TRBJ2-2 TRBV7-9 TGTGCCAGCAGCTTAAACGGGAACACCGGGGAGCTGTTTTTT CASSLNGNTGELFF
NA NA TRBJ1-4 TRBV4-3 TGCGCCAGCAGCCAAGATAGGGCGAACCGGGGGACTAATGAAAAACTGTTTTTT CASSQDRANRGTNEKLFF
NA NA TRBJ2-3 TRBV2 TGTGCCAGCAGTGAACAGGGATCTAGCACAGATACGCAGTATTTT CASSEQGSSTDTQYF
TRBD1 NA TRBJ1-5 TRBV28 TGTGCCAGCAGTTCCAGACAGGGGCACCAGCCCCAGCATTTT CASSSRQGHQPQHF
TRBD1 NA TRBJ1-1 TRBV7-2 TGTGCCAGCAGCTGGACCGGGACAGAGAACACTGAAGCTTTCTTT CASSWTGTENTEAFF
TRBD2 NA TRBJ2-2 TRBV5-1 TGCGCCAGCAGCGAACAAAGCGGGAGGGTCACCGGGGAGCTGTTTTTT CASSEQSGRVTGELFF
TRBD1 NA TRBJ1-1 TRBV5-6 TGTGCCAGCAGCTTTTACACAGGGGGCAAGGGCACTGAAGCTTTCTTT CASSFYTGGKGTEAFF
NA NA TRBJ2-2 TRBV9 TGTGCCAGCAGCGTAATAGGGTTGCGCACCGGGGAGCTGTTTTTT CASSVIGLRTGELFF
NA NA TRBJ1-5 TRBV6-6 TGTGCCAGCAGTTATCAACAGGAGAAGCATTTT CASSYQQEKHF
TRBD1 NA TRBJ2-7 TRBV5-4 TGTGCCAGCAGCTTGGGGTCGGGACAGGGCTACGAGCAGTACTTC CASSLGSGQGYEQYF
NA NA TRBJ2-2 TRBV9 TGTGCCAGCAGCGTAGATCCTTACACCGGGGAGCTGTTTTTT CASSVDPYTGELFF
TRBD1 once TRBJ1-1 TRBV6-5 TGTGCCAGCAGATCCCTACAGGGGGCTTACACTGAAGCTTTCTTT CASRSLQGAYTEAFF
NA NA TRBJ1-1 TRBV6-1 TGTGCCAGCAGTTCCGGGAAAGGGGCTTTCTTT CASSSGKGAFF
TRBD2 NA TRBJ2-3 TRBV2 TGTGCCAGCAGCCCGGGACTAGCAACAGATACGCAGTATTTT CASSPGLATDTQYF
NA NA TRBJ2-7 TRBV18 TGTGCCAGCTCACCGGGCTTAGCGGACGAGCAGTACTTC CASSPGLADEQYF
NA NA TRBJ2-3 TRBV5-4 TGTGCCAGCAGCCTAGGACAGATTAGCACAGATACGCAGTATTTT CASSLGQISTDTQYF
NA NA TRBJ2-5 TRBV7-2 TGTGCCAGCAGCTCAGGAGGAGTCGAAACCCAGTACTTC CASSSGGVETQYF
TRBD1 NA TRBJ2-5 TRBV29-1 TGCAGCGTGGACAGGGGCCAAGAGACCCAGTACTTC CSVDRGQETQYF
NA NA TRBJ2-1 TRBV28 TGTGCCAGCAGTTCCCCTCTCGGGGGTGAGCAGTTCTTC CASSSPLGGEQFF
NA NA TRBJ2-3 TRBV29-1 TGCAGCTTCGGGACTCCCTATGCAGATACGCAGTATTTT CSFGTPYADTQYF
TRBD1 NA TRBJ2-5 TRBV28 TGTGCCAGCAGGACAGGGGGGATCGAGACCCAGTACTTC CASRTGGIETQYF
NA NA TRBJ2-1 TRBV5-1 TGCGCCAGCAGCTATGAGTCTTATCTCGGTGAGCAGTTCTTC CASSYESYLGEQFF
NA NA TRBJ2-3 TRBV2 TGTGCCAGCGTTGGCGAGCTAGCGACAGATACGCAGTATTTT CASVGELATDTQYF
NA NA TRBJ2-2 TRBV29-1 TGCAGCGTTGGTCGCCGTTACGGGGAGCTGTTTTTT CSVGRRYGELFF
TRBD1 NA TRBJ1-5 TRBV27 TGTGCCAGCAGGCCGACAGGGGACCTGAGCAATCAGCCCCAGCATTTT CASRPTGDLSNQPQHF
NA NA TRBJ1-2 TRBV9 TGTGCCAGCAGCACAGGCAACTATGGCTACACCTTC CASSTGNYGYTF
TRBD2 NA TRBJ2-1 TRBV7-2 TGTGCCAGCACCTTGGGTGCCTCTAGCGGGAGAAGCTCCTACAATGAGCAGTTCTTC CASTLGASSGRSSYNEQFF
TRBD2 NA TRBJ2-1 TRBV5-1 TGCGCCAGCAGCCCCGGGACTAGCGGATACAATGAGCAGTTCTTC CASSPGTSGYNEQFF
TRBD2 NA TRBJ2-2 TRBV28 TGTGCCAGCAGTTCGACTAGCGGGATCTCCACCGGGGAGCTGTTTTTT CASSSTSGISTGELFF
NA NA TRBJ1-1 TRBV4-2 TGTGCCAGCAGCCACCCCCGCGAGAACACTGAAGCTTTCTTT CASSHPRENTEAFF
TRBD2 NA TRBJ2-7 TRBV10-3 TGTGCCATCAGTGACGCGGGGGCCTACGAGCAGTACTTC CAISDAGAYEQYF
NA NA TRBJ2-7 TRBV6-6 TGTGCCAGCAGCCGAGAGGGGCTAACGGGAGTCAACGAGCAGTACTTC CASSREGLTGVNEQYF
NA NA TRBJ1-1 TRBV2 TGTGCCAGCAGCCCCGAAGTAGAGACTGAAGCTTTCTTT CASSPEVETEAFF
NA NA TRBJ2-3 TRBV9 TGTGCCAGCAGCGTAATTCGCGGGACCACAGATACGCAGTATTTT CASSVIRGTTDTQYF
NA NA TRBJ2-5 TRBV7-6 TGTGCCAGCAGCTTATATCCGACTAGGAATACAGAGACCCAGTACTTC CASSLYPTRNTETQYF
NA NA TRBJ2-7 TRBV7-2 TGTGCCAGCAGCCCCCAAGCGGGACAGTCCTACGAGCAGTACTTC CASSPQAGQSYEQYF
NA NA TRBJ2-5 TRBV2 TGTGCCAGCAGTGAGGAGTCCTACAAAGAGACCCAGTACTTC CASSEESYKETQYF